This TCR beta chain was obtained from a study of cytomegalovirus exposure and HLA in healthy donors. The V end lost 0 bases, the J end lost 2 bases, and 10 bases lay between the germline ends. CDR1 is LNHDA and CDR2 is SQIVND in the germline V gene (reference sequence). This CDR3 is 15 amino acids long. Concerning this clone itself: Its antigen is unknown.

60 Vbeta and 13 Jbeta primers were used in PCR. Some clones are missing from TCRdb's copy, which holds only in-frame ones; the method was immunoSEQ multiplex PCR. The data show approximately 120,000 clones, and the top ten clones hold 2.5% to 3%. Study-wide results and limits: Later examination showed HLA-associated TCR beta chains had greater clonal expansion than equally common others. The likely origin of a cluster of highly shared sequence variants was a sequencing artifact. Sequences of the TCR beta chain were said to predict the HLA-A and HLA-B alleles of most subjects accurately. In a later analysis, 17,000 or so TCR beta sequences were associated with HLA alleles at 0.05 false discovery rate.

Sequencing input: PBMCs. V and J are TRBV19 and TRBJ1-1; D unclear. This TCR was recovered from a man younger than 45 in good health and CMV-seronegative. CDR3 amino acids: CASSIDGGKNTEAFF. The DNA of the CDR3 is TGTGCCAGTAGTATAGACGGCGGGAAAAACACTGAAGCTTTCTTT.